One and the same sample provided the 22 T cell receptor beta chains below, sequenced in a study of identical twins. TCRdb re-derived calls from the 5' RACE reads in MiXCR, one entry per CDR3 protein. The table has some 1,600,000 distinct CDR3 sequences, under 35% seen once; the top ten hold over 0.25%. The specimen sequenced was cord blood. The receptors derive from a newborn girl in good health.

The chain has TRBV5-6 and TRBJ2-5, with 12 positions matching TRBD2. Per germline, CDR1 SGHDT and CDR2 YYEEEE. V lost 5 bases and J lost 11; bases outside the gene matches: 13. The CDR3 runs 15 residues. CDR3 sequence (DNA): TGTGCCAGCAGAAACGGACTAGCGGGAAACAATGAGCAGTACTTC. This encodes CASRNGLAGNNEQYF.

The chain has TRBV7-9 and TRBJ2-3; weak D call: TRBD1 (6 bases). The ends were cut back, 4 bases at V and 2 bases at J, with 10 bases in the middle. Germline CDR1 SEHNR, CDR2 FQNEAQ (reference sequence). The CDR3 runs to 14 residues. In nucleotides, the CDR3 is TGTGCCAGCAGCTCGGACAGATTCACAGATACGCAGTATTTT. Translation gives CASSSDRFTDTQYF.

This clonotype appeared a few times. The V call is TRBV12-3 or TRBV12-4, the J call TRBJ1-1; D uncertain. Trimming left V 3 bases short and J 3 bases short, with 14 bases between. The CDR3 totals 15 residues. DNA for the CDR3: TGTGCCAGCAGTTTCCGGCCCGGGCAGGACACTGAAGCTTTCTTT. Its translation: CASSFRPGQDTEAFF.

This sequence joins TRBV3-1 and TRBJ2-1, with 12 nucleotides matching TRBD2. Looked up from germline, CDR1 is LGHDT and CDR2 is YNNKEL (reference sequence). There are 17 residues in the CDR3. V lost 2 bases, J lost 8 bases, and 10 bases stayed unmatched. This chain's CDR3 is CASSQWVLASGRDEQFF. CDR3 in DNA: TGTGCCAGCAGCCAATGGGTTCTGGCTAGCGGGAGGGATGAGCAGTTCTTC.

The V and J genes are TRBV2 and TRBJ2-1; a weak D match, TRBD2 (5 bases). This CDR3 is 12 amino acids long. Trimming removed 1 base from V and 10 bases from J, with 8 bases in between. Germline lookup yields CDR1 SNHLY and CDR2 FYNNEI. The CDR3 sequence: CASSEGPGEQFF. Here the CDR3 DNA reads TGTGCCAGCAGTGAAGGTCCGGGGGAGCAGTTCTTC.

This clonotype appeared a few times. This chain links TRBV27 with TRBJ1-2; tentatively, D is TRBD1 (6 bases). V was trimmed by 6 bases and J by 5 bases, leaving 13 bases between them. Germline CDR1 MNHEY, CDR2 SMNVEV (reference sequence). CDR3 length: 13 residues. In DNA, the CDR3 is TGTGCCAGCAGGACAGGTCCTGGGTATGGCTACACCTTC. Protein product: CASRTGPGYGYTF.

The chain has TRBV9 and TRBJ2-3; 8 bases fit TRBD2. This CDR3 has 16 residues. The V segment lost 4 bases and the J segment 2 bases; nucleotides outside the gene matches: 9. The germline gives CDR1 SGDLS, CDR2 YYNGEE. The DNA for the CDR3 is TGTGCCAGCAGCTATATAGCGGGAACCCTCACAGATACGCAGTATTTT. Translation gives CASSYIAGTLTDTQYF. Looking up the rest from reference TRBV9 and TRBJ2-3 gives the full variable domain: DSGVTQTPKHLITATGQRVTLRCSPRSGDLSVYWYQQSLDQGLQFLIQYYNGEERAKGNILERFSAQQFPDLHSELNLSSLELGDSALYFCASSYIAGTLTDTQYFGPGTRLTVL.

This clonotype has just a few counts. This chain links TRBV12-3 or TRBV12-4 with TRBJ2-6; D might be TRBD1 or TRBD2, each matching 5 bases. The V end lost 6 bases, the J end lost 0 bases, and 15 bases lay between the germline ends. This CDR3 comprises 17 residues. The CDR3 DNA reads as TGTGCCAGCAGACCCATCACCGGGGCCTCTGGGGCCAACGTCCTGACTTTC. This codes for CASRPITGASGANVLTF.

On this clonotype itself: The junction and the germline gene differ at one end; a read error may be behind it. The chain combines TRBV4-1 with TRBJ2-3; 11 nucleotides align to TRBD2. The CDR3 consists of 20 residues. Germline V gene data show CDR1 as MGHRA and CDR2 as YSYEKL. CDR3 bases: TGCGCCGGCAGCCAAGTATTGAGTTGGCTAGCGGGAGGACTCACAGATACGCAGTATTTT. Protein: CAGSQVLSWLAGGLTDTQYF.

The chain couples TRBV10-3 to TRBJ2-3; D is unresolved. CDR1 and CDR2 (germline): ENHRY, SYGVKD. The CDR3 has 15 amino acids. The V and J ends lost 4 bases and 5 bases respectively, with 16 bases between them. CDR3 protein: CAISARLQVEDTQYF. The CDR3 DNA is TGTGCCATCAGTGCTCGACTCCAGGTTGAAGATACGCAGTATTTT.

This clonotype showed up many times. CDR3: CATSDPAEGALQETQYF. The DNA for the CDR3 is TGTGCCACCAGTGATCCTGCAGAGGGAGCGCTCCAAGAGACCCAGTACTTC. The genes are TRBV24-1 and TRBJ2-5, with TRBD2 as a possible D gene (5 bases). Germline lookup yields CDR1 KGHDR and CDR2 SFDVKD. This CDR3 has 17 residues. V gave up 3 bases and J gave up 1 base, with 17 bases separating them.

The sample holds a few counts of this clonotype. The V call is TRBV5-6, the J call TRBJ1-5; a possible D gene is TRBD1 (6 bases). The V gene lost 0 bases and the J gene lost 1 base, with 20 bases spanning the gap. Germline V gene lookup returns CDR1 SGHDT and CDR2 YYEEEE. The CDR3 loop spans 19 amino acids. CDR3 amino acids: CASSLASNNRRGSNQPQHF. The CDR3 nucleotides read TGTGCCAGCAGCTTGGCCTCAAATAATCGCAGGGGAAGCAATCAGCCCCAGCATTTT.

The rearrangement joins TRBV29-1 to TRBJ2-3, with D perhaps assigned TRBD1 or TRBD2 (5 bases each). The CDR3 covers 12 residues. Looked up from germline, CDR1 is SQVTM and CDR2 is ANQGSEA. Trimming took off 8 bases at V and 5 bases at J, with 14 bases between the two ends. CDR3 coding DNA: TGCAGCCCCGAGGGGTCGGGAGATACGCAGTATTTT. Translated: CSPEGSGDTQYF.

This clonotype was found many times. This chain links TRBV27 with TRBJ1-4, with D perhaps matching TRBD1 (5 bases). Trimming left V 1 base short and J 0 bases short, with 6 bases between. Per germline, CDR1 MNHEY and CDR2 SMNVEV (reference sequence). The CDR3 length is 15 residues. DNA for the CDR3: TGTGCCAGCAGTTTATTAGGGGCAACTAATGAAAAACTGTTTTTT. Protein sequence: CASSLLGATNEKLFF.

The J gene is TRBJ2-7, the V gene TRBV12-3 or TRBV12-4, with D tentatively TRBD2 (5 bases). The CDR3 length is 15 residues. Trimming left V 5 bases short and J 3 bases short, with 17 bases between. The CDR3 bases are TGTGCCAGCAGTCCCAAGCGGCGGCCCAGCTACGAGCAGTACTTC. Protein sequence: CASSPKRRPSYEQYF.

This clonotype was seen more than once but under ten times. The chain uses TRBV28 and TRBJ1-4; 7 nucleotides agree with TRBD1. Germline loops: CDR1 MDHEN, CDR2 SYDVKM. Trimming removed 6 bases from V and 2 bases from J; junction bases left unmatched: 9. This CDR3 comprises 16 residues. As DNA, the CDR3 is TGTGCCAGCAGCTCCTGGACAGGAGCGACTAATGAAAAACTGTTTTTT. Its translation: CASSSWTGATNEKLFF.

This chain uses TRBV5-1 with TRBJ2-3; the match to TRBD1 covers 11 bases. The V segment lost 4 bases and the J segment 13 bases; nucleotides outside the gene matches: 5. The CDR3 has 12 amino acids. Germline V CDR1 and CDR2: SGHRS, YFSETQ. In nucleotides, the CDR3 is TGCGCCAGCAGCCCCGGACAGGGGGCAAAGTATTTT. Protein: CASSPGQGAKYF.

The CDR3 region is CATSRGSPGTDTQYF. In DNA, the CDR3 is TGTGCCACCAGTCGCGGATCCCCGGGCACAGATACGCAGTATTTT. The chain is built from TRBV24-1 and TRBJ2-3; D remains unclear. This CDR3 is built from 15 residues. Per germline, CDR1 KGHDR and CDR2 SFDVKD. With 6 bases removed from V and 1 base from J, the gap between germline ends came to 13 bases.

This clonotype was observed a few times. This chain uses TRBV2 with TRBJ2-7; D remains unclear. V was cut by 2 bases and J by 0 bases, with 5 bases left in between. The CDR3 is 13 residues long. Germline V lookup: CDR1 SNHLY, CDR2 FYNNEI. DNA for the CDR3: TGTGCCAGCAGTGAACGACCCTCCTACGAGCAGTACTTC. Its protein product is CASSERPSYEQYF.

This clonotype came up a few times. V is TRBV2 and J is TRBJ1-1; D not resolved. Trimming stripped 2 bases from V and 1 base from J, with 5 bases between. Germline V CDR1 and CDR2: SNHLY, FYNNEI. The CDR3 sequence is 13 residues long. The CDR3 DNA follows: TGTGCCAGCAGTGAATGGTCGAACACTGAAGCTTTCTTT. Translated: CASSEWSNTEAFF.

This clonotype was seen a few times. The genes are TRBV20-1 and TRBJ2-3; possible D gene TRBD2, 5 bases. Germline V gives CDR1 DFQATT, CDR2 SNEGSKA (reference sequence). The length of the CDR3 is 14 residues. Trimming left V 2 bases short and J 0 bases short, with 9 bases between. The CDR3 DNA sequence: TGCAGTGCTAGACTAGCCACTAGCACAGATACGCAGTATTTT. Encoded protein: CSARLATSTDTQYF.

The table lists this clonotype with a count of one. The chain employs TRBV12-3 or TRBV12-4 and TRBJ2-5; 9 nucleotides align to TRBD1. The CDR3 length is 16 residues. After removal of 6 bases from V and 11 bases from J, the junction contained 19 bases not matched to a gene. The CDR3, as DNA: TGTGCCAGCAGCGTTAGGGGACAGGGATCCTACAATGAGCAGTACTTC. Translating it yields CASSVRGQGSYNEQYF.